Each of the 15 T cell receptor beta chains below was sequenced from the same sample in a study of blood T cell repertoires in COVID-19. Only in-frame clones appear in the TCRdb table, and some are missing; sequencing was by immunoSEQ multiplex PCR. The table has roughly 120,000 clones, roughly 74% seen once. Sequencing used peripheral blood. Receptors were obtained from an older man with COVID-19, enrolled during active disease.

In this sample, this clone turned up once. This chain links TRBV27 with TRBJ2-7, with D possibly being TRBD2 (6 bases). V lost 4 bases and J 3 bases, leaving 13 bases between the germline ends. Germline V gives CDR1 MNHEY, CDR2 SMNVEV (reference sequence). This CDR3 contains 14 residues. CDR3 sequence reads: CASSYGSGFYEQYF. CDR3 DNA: TGTGCCAGCAGTTATGGTAGCGGATTCTACGAGCAGTACTTC.

The DNA for the CDR3 is TGTGCCAGCAGTCCCACCGGGACAGATCGCACAGATACGCAGTATTTT. This sequence encodes CASSPTGTDRTDTQYF. The V and J genes are TRBV28 and TRBJ2-3, with TRBD1 matching over 7 bases. V lost 5 bases and J lost 1; bases outside the gene matches: 9. Germline lookup yields CDR1 MDHEN and CDR2 SYDVKM. There are 16 residues in the CDR3.

The chain joins TRBV9 to TRBJ2-6; weak D call: TRBD2 (5 bases). Germline CDR1 SGDLS, CDR2 YYNGEE. V was trimmed by 6 bases and J by 0 bases, leaving 7 bases between them. The CDR3 sequence is 14 residues long. The CDR3 protein is CASTRDSGANVLTF. The DNA for the CDR3 is TGTGCCAGCACCCGGGACTCTGGGGCCAACGTCCTGACTTTC.

This clone was observed once. The chain recombines TRBV28 with TRBJ2-1, with D unclear. Germline values: CDR1 MDHEN, CDR2 SYDVKM. V shed 3 bases and J shed 0 bases, with 9 bases lying between them. CDR3 length: 15 residues. The CDR3 protein is CASSLGSSSYNEQFF. The CDR3 bases are TGTGCCAGCAGTTTGGGCAGCAGCTCCTACAATGAGCAGTTCTTC. Supplemented by reference TRBV28 and TRBJ2-1, the full variable domain reads DVKVTQSSRYLVKRTGEKVFLECVQDMDHENMFWYRQDPGLGLRLIYFSYDVKMKEKGDIPEGYSVSREKKERFSLILESASTNQTSMYLCASSLGSSSYNEQFFGPGTRLTVL.

The rearrangement uses TRBV28 and TRBJ1-1, with TRBD1 identical over 7 bases. The CDR3 runs 15 residues. Germline CDR1 MDHEN, CDR2 SYDVKM. Trimming cost V 4 bases and J 4 bases; bases outside gene matches: 9. The CDR3 bases are TGTGCCAGCAGTTCCCCCGACAGGGCTGGCACTGAAGCTTTCTTT. It specifies CASSSPDRAGTEAFF. The whole variable domain, remainder taken from reference TRBV28 and TRBJ1-1, is DVKVTQSSRYLVKRTGEKVFLECVQDMDHENMFWYRQDPGLGLRLIYFSYDVKMKEKGDIPEGYSVSREKKERFSLILESASTNQTSMYLCASSSPDRAGTEAFFGQGTRLTVV.

In DNA, the CDR3 is TGTGCCATCAGGACTCAGGGGGCGGATGGCTACACCTTC. This translates into CAIRTQGADGYTF. The chain has TRBV10-3 and TRBJ1-2; 8 nucleotides line up with TRBD1. The V gene's germline CDR1 is ENHRY and CDR2 SYGVKD. Germline trimming cut 6 bases from V and 6 bases from J; bases unmatched to any gene: 6. The CDR3 runs to 13 residues.

The chain recombines TRBV5-1 with TRBJ2-3; 7 nucleotides match TRBD1. V lost 4 bases to trimming and J lost 4 bases; unmatched junction nucleotides: 15. Germline CDR1 and CDR2: SGHRS and YFSETQ. The CDR3 extends over 17 amino acids. This CDR3 reads CASSRQSWGQLSDTQYF. In DNA, the CDR3 is TGCGCCAGCAGCCGCCAAAGCTGGGGACAGCTATCAGATACGCAGTATTTT.

Concerning this clone: Just one base apart from a much larger clone, this may be a read error. This same CDR3 is encoded by further DNA sequences in the sample. The chain links TRBV19 to TRBJ1-2; no firm D call. The germline gives CDR1 LNHDA, CDR2 SQIVND (reference sequence). V was cut by 9 bases and J by 4 bases, with 21 bases left in between. There are 15 residues in the CDR3. The CDR3, as DNA: TGTGCCAGCCAAGGCGGCAATTCCATTTTCTATGGCTACACCTTC. Protein product: CASQGGNSIFYGYTF.

V is TRBV6-5 and J is TRBJ1-2; D not resolved. The CDR3 consists of 12 residues. The germline gives CDR1 MNHEY, CDR2 SVGAGI. The ends were cut back, 5 bases at V and 4 bases at J, with 8 bases in the middle. CDR3 loop: CASSSSFYGYTF. CDR3 DNA sequence: TGTGCCAGCAGTAGCTCCTTCTATGGCTACACCTTC.

The CDR3 nucleotides read TGTGCCAGCAGCCAAGTGAGTGGGGCCAACGTCCTGACTTTC. Protein: CASSQVSGANVLTF. This chain connects TRBV3-1 (or the pseudogene TRBV3-2) to TRBJ2-6; D ambiguous. The germline V and J ends were trimmed by 1 base and 3 bases, with 4 bases remaining between them. Germline V gene lookup returns CDR1 LGHDT and CDR2 YNNKEL (reference sequence). CDR3 size: 14 residues.

The chain links TRBV4-2 to TRBJ2-5, with unresolved D. CDR3 length: 14 residues. Germline CDR1 and CDR2: LGHNA and YNFKEQ. Trimming removed 3 bases at V and 3 bases at J, with 11 bases between. CDR3 nucleotide sequence: TGTGCCAGCAGCCAGGAAAAGGCGGAAGAGACCCAGTACTTC. It yields the protein CASSQEKAEETQYF.

The CDR3 DNA reads as TGTGCCAGCAGTGAAGCGCGGACTGAAGCTTTCTTT. This translates into CASSEARTEAFF. The chain combines TRBV6-1 with TRBJ1-1; D is uncertain. Germline CDR1 MNHNS, CDR2 SASEGT. V dropped 0 bases and J dropped 5 bases, with 4 bases sitting between them. This CDR3 is built from 12 residues.

The J gene is TRBJ2-3, the V gene TRBV3-1 (or the pseudogene TRBV3-2); D is undetermined. Germline V CDR1 and CDR2: LGHDT, YNNKEL (reference sequence). V was shortened by 4 bases and J by 4 bases, with 6 bases between the two germline ends. This CDR3 is built from 12 residues. In DNA, the CDR3 is TGTGCCAGCAGCCCGGGTGCAGATACGCAGTATTTT. Its translation: CASSPGADTQYF.

CDR3: CAGGDSSYEQYF. For the CDR3, the DNA is TGTGCCGGGGGGGACAGCTCCTACGAGCAGTACTTC. The chain recombines TRBV30 with TRBJ2-7; TRBD1 or TRBD2 may be the D gene (7 bases each). Germline CDR1 and CDR2: GTSNPN and SVGIG (reference sequence). This CDR3 comprises 12 residues. V lost 8 bases and J lost 0, with 11 bases in between. Drawing the rest from reference TRBV30 and TRBJ2-7, the complete variable domain is SQTIHQWPATLVQPVGSPLSLECTVEGTSNPNLYWYRQAAGRGLQLLFYSVGIGQISSEVPQNLSASRPQDRQFILSSKKLLLSDSGFYLCAGGDSSYEQYFGPGTRLTVT.

The V gene is TRBV14, the J gene TRBJ1-4, with D maybe TRBD1 (6 bases). This CDR3 is built from 15 residues. Germline V gene data show CDR1 as SGHDN and CDR2 as FVKESK. V lost 6 bases and J lost 7, with 18 bases in between. CDR3 amino acids: CASRSQGDVSEKLFF. The CDR3 DNA reads as TGTGCCAGCAGATCACAGGGAGACGTTAGTGAAAAACTGTTTTTT. The full variable domain, in which reference TRBV14 and TRBJ1-4 provide the parts outside the CDR3, is EAGVTQFPSHSVIEKGQTVTLRCDPISGHDNLYWYRRVMGKEIKFLLHFVKESKQDESGMPNNRFLAERTGGTYSTLKVQPAELEDSGVYFCASRSQGDVSEKLFFGSGTQLSVL.